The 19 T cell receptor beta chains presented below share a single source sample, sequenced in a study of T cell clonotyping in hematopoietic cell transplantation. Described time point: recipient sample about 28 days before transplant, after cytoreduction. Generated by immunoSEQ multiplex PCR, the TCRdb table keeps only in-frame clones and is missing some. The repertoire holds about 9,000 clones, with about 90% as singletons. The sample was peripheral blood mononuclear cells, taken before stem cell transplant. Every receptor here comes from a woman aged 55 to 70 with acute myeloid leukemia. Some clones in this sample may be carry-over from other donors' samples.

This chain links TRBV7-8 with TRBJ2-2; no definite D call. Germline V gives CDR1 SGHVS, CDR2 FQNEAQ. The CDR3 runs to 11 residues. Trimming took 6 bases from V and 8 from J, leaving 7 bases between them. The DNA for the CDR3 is TGTGCCAGCAGTACGATAGGGGAGCTGTTTTTT. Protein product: CASSTIGELFF. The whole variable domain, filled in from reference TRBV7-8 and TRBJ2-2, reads GAGVSQSPRYKVAKRGQDVALRCDPISGHVSLFWYQQALGQGPEFLTYFQNEAQLDKSGLPSDRFFAERPEGSVSTLKIQRTQQEDSAVYLCASSTIGELFFGEGSRLTVL.

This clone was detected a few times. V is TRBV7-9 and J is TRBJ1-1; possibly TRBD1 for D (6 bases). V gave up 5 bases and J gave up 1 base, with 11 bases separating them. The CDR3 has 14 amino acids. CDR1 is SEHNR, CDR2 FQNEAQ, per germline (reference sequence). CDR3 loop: CASSQDRQNTEAFF. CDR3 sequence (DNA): TGTGCCAGCAGCCAAGACAGGCAGAACACTGAAGCTTTCTTT. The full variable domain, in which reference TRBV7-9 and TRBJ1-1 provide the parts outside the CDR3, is DTGVSQNPRHKITKRGQNVTFRCDPISEHNRLYWYRQTLGQGPEFLTYFQNEAQLEKSRLLSDRFSAERPKGSFSTLEIQRTEQGDSAMYLCASSQDRQNTEAFFGQGTRLTVV.

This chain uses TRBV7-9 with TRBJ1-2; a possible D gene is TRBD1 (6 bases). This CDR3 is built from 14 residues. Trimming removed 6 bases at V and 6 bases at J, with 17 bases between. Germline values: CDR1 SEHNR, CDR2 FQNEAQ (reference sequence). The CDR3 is CASRSGGAQNGYTF. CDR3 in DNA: TGTGCCAGCAGGTCCGGGGGCGCGCAAAATGGCTACACCTTC. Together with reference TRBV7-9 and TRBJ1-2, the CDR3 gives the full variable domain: DTGVSQNPRHKITKRGQNVTFRCDPISEHNRLYWYRQTLGQGPEFLTYFQNEAQLEKSRLLSDRFSAERPKGSFSTLEIQRTEQGDSAMYLCASRSGGAQNGYTFGSGTRLTVV.

The CDR3 here is CAWVLDPPDFDTQYF. The CDR3 DNA follows: TGTGCCTGGGTTCTTGACCCCCCCGATTTTGATACGCAGTATTTT. The genes are TRBV30 and TRBJ2-3; D gene unclear. From germline, CDR1 is GTSNPN and CDR2 SVGIG (reference sequence). V was cut by 5 bases and J by 6 bases, with 21 bases left in between. The CDR3 extends over 15 amino acids.

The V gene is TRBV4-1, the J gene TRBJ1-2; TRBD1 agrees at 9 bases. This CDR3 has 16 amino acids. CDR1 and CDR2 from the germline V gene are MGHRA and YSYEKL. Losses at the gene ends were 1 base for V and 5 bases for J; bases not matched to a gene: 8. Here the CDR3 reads CASSQGRGQGGYGYTF. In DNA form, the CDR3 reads TGCGCCAGCAGCCAAGGAAGGGGACAGGGTGGATATGGCTACACCTTC.

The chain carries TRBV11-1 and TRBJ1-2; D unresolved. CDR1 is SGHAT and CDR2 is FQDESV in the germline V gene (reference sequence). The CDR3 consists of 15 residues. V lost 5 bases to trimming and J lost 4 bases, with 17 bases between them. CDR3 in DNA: TGTGCCAGCAGCACAAGAGCTGACAACCTCTATGGCTACACCTTC. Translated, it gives CASSTRADNLYGYTF.

The CDR3 bases are TGCAGCGTTGGCAGTCCACTAAACAATGAGCAGTTCTTC. It yields the protein CSVGSPLNNEQFF. V and J are TRBV29-1 and TRBJ2-1; no clear D. Germline values: CDR1 SQVTM, CDR2 ANQGSEA. The CDR3 sequence is 13 residues long. V was shortened by 4 bases and J by 5 bases, with 12 bases between the two germline ends.

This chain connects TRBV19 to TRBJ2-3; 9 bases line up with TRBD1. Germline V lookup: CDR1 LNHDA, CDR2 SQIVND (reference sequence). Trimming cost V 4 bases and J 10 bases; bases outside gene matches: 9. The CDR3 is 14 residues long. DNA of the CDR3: TGTGCCAGTAGTAAGGGACAGGGTGCACCATCGCAGTATTTT. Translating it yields CASSKGQGAPSQYF.

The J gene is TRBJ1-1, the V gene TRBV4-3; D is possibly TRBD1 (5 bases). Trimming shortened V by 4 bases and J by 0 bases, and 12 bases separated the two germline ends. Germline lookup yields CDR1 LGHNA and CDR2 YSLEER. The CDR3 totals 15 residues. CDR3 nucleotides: TGCGCCAGCAGCCCGACAGTCCTTATGAACACTGAAGCTTTCTTT. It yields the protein CASSPTVLMNTEAFF.

As DNA, the CDR3 is TGTGCCAGTCGGACGGGACCGACCGAAAAACTGTTTTTT. Protein: CASRTGPTEKLFF. The V gene is TRBV2, the J gene TRBJ1-4, with D possibly TRBD1 on 5 matching bases. Germline V lookup: CDR1 SNHLY, CDR2 FYNNEI. The CDR3 consists of 13 residues. V gave up 9 bases and J gave up 8 bases, with 16 bases separating them.

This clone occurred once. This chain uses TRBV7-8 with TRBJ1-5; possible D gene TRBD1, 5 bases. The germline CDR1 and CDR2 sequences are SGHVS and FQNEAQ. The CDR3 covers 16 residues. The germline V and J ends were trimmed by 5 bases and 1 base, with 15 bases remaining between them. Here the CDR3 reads CASSRYQGWSNQPQHF. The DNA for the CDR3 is TGTGCCAGCAGCCGTTATCAGGGTTGGAGCAATCAGCCCCAGCATTTT. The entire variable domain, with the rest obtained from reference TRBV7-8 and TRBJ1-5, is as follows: GAGVSQSPRYKVAKRGQDVALRCDPISGHVSLFWYQQALGQGPEFLTYFQNEAQLDKSGLPSDRFFAERPEGSVSTLKIQRTQQEDSAVYLCASSRYQGWSNQPQHFGDGTRLSIL.

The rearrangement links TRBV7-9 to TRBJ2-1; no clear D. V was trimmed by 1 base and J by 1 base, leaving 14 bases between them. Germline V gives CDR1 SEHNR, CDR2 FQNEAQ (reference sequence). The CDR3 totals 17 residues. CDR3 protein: CASSLGWVGLSYNEQFF. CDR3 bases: TGTGCCAGCAGCTTAGGTTGGGTCGGCTTGTCCTACAATGAGCAGTTCTTC.

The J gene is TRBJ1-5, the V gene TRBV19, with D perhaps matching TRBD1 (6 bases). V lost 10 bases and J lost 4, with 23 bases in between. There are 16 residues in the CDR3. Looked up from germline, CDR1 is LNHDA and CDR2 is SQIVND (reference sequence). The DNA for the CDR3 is TGTGCCACCCGACCGGGGACCAGGGGAGTAAATCAGCCCCAGCATTTT. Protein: CATRPGTRGVNQPQHF.

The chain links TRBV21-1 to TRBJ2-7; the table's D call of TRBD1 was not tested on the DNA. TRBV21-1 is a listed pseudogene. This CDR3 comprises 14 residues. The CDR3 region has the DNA TGTGCCAGACCGACAGGGGCAGAATCCTACGAGCAGTACGTC. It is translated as CARPTGAESYEQYV.

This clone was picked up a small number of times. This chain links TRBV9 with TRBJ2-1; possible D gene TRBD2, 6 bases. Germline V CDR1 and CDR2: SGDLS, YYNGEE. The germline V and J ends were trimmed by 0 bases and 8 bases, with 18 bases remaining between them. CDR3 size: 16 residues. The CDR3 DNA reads TGTGCCAGCAGCGTAGAAGGAGGGGACGGAAGGGATGAGCAGTTCTTC. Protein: CASSVEGGDGRDEQFF.

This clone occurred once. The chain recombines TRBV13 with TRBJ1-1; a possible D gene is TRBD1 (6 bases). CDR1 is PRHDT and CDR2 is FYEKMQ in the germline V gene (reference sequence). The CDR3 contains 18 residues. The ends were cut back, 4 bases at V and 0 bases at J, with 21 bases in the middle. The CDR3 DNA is TGTGCCAGCAGCTATAAAAGGTCGGGGGGGGGCTTGAACACTGAAGCTTTCTTT. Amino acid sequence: CASSYKRSGGGLNTEAFF.

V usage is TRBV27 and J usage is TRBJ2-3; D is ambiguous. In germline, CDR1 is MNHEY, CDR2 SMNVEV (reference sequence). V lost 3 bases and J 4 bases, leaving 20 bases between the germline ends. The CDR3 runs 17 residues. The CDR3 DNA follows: TGTGCCAGCAGTTTTAGGACCTCAAATACGGGCCCAGATACGCAGTATTTT. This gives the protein CASSFRTSNTGPDTQYF.

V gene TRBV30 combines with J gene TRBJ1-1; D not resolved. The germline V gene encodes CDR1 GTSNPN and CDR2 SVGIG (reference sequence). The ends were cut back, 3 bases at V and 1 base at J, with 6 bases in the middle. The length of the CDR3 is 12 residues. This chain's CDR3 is CAWSRPNTEAFF. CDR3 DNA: TGTGCCTGGAGCAGGCCGAACACTGAAGCTTTCTTT.

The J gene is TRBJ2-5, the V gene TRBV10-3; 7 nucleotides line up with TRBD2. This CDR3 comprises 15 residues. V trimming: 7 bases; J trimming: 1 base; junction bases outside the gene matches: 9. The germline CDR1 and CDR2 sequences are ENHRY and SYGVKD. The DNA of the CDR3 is TGTGCCATCATGGCCAGCGGGGTACTCCAAGAGACCCAGTACTTC. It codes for CAIMASGVLQETQYF.